The 10 T cell receptor beta chains listed next were all sequenced from one sample in a study of human T cells and chemical hapten exposure. MiXCR, applied by TCRdb to the 5' RACE reads, yields one record per CDR3 protein. The repertoire has about 80,000 distinct CDR3 sequences, 15% of them found once; the top ten carry around 7%. The total RNA was obtained from whole blood that was not fractionated. Source of these receptors: a female donor in good health.

This clonotype was counted many times. The chain carries TRBV6-1 and TRBJ1-2, with 8 positions matching TRBD1. CDR1 MNHNS and CDR2 SASEGT come from the germline V gene. This CDR3 has 13 amino acids. The V and J ends lost 5 bases and 5 bases, in that order; junction bases with no gene match: 4. The CDR3 is CASSNRQGYGYTF. Written as DNA, the CDR3 is TGTGCCAGCAGTAATCGACAGGGGTATGGCTACACCTTC.

V usage is TRBV20-1 and J usage is TRBJ1-2; D possibly corresponds to TRBD1 (6 bases). CDR1 and CDR2 from the germline V gene are DFQATT and SNEGSKA (reference sequence). Between the trimmed V and J ends, which lost 4 bases and 7 bases, there was a span of 19 bases. CDR3 length equals 14 residues. The CDR3 reads CSATGGGGPFGYTF. The CDR3, as DNA: TGCAGTGCTACCGGAGGGGGTGGCCCCTTTGGCTACACCTTC.

This clonotype was seen a few times. The V and J genes are TRBV12-3 or TRBV12-4 and TRBJ2-3; D gene uncertain. Between the trimmed V and J ends, which lost 3 bases and 5 bases, there was a span of 12 bases. The CDR3 runs to 14 residues. The CDR3 region is CASSFGPVVDTQYF. DNA for the CDR3: TGTGCCAGCAGTTTTGGACCGGTGGTAGATACGCAGTATTTT.

This clonotype was seen only a few times. This sequence joins TRBV20-1 and TRBJ2-3, with TRBD1 matching 12 bases. The germline V gene has CDR1 DFQATT and CDR2 SNEGSKA (reference sequence). The CDR3 runs to 14 residues. Trimming removed 6 bases from V and 4 bases from J; junction bases left unmatched: 5. The CDR3 DNA follows: TGCAGTGCCCCCGGGACAGGGGGCCCAGATACGCAGTATTTT. Translation: CSAPGTGGPDTQYF.

The V and J genes are TRBV14 and TRBJ1-4; D gene uncertain. The CDR3 has 13 amino acids. The V end lost 4 bases, the J end lost 10 bases, and 13 bases lay between the germline ends. Germline CDR1 is SGHDN and CDR2 is FVKESK. This chain's CDR3 is CASSPPGLRKLFF. The CDR3 DNA reads TGTGCCAGCAGCCCCCCCGGGCTTCGAAAACTGTTTTTT.

This rearrangement joins TRBV7-9 to TRBJ1-1; no clear D gene. Trimming took 2 bases from V and 6 from J, leaving 13 bases between them. The CDR3 sequence is 14 residues long. Germline-derived CDR1 and CDR2 are SEHNR and FQNEAQ (reference sequence). The DNA for the CDR3 is TGTGCCAGCAGCTTAATAGGCGCCCCGGCTGAAGCTTTCTTT. Residues: CASSLIGAPAEAFF.

With regard to this clonotype: One base away lies a much larger clone, so this may be a sequencing read error. This chain joins TRBV7-8 and TRBJ2-2; 14 bases are a match to TRBD2. Looked up from germline, CDR1 is SGHVS and CDR2 is FQNEAQ. The CDR3 loop spans 19 amino acids. The CDR3 loop is CANSLRLAGGPTNTGELFF. DNA for the CDR3: TGTGCCAACAGCCTGAGACTAGCGGGAGGGCCCACGAACACCGGGGAGCTGTTTTTT.

This clonotype was recorded a few times. This chain connects TRBV7-9 to TRBJ2-3, with 7 positions matching TRBD1. CDR3 size: 16 residues. The germline V gene encodes CDR1 SEHNR and CDR2 FQNEAQ (reference sequence). Trimming removed 5 bases from V and 3 bases from J; junction bases left unmatched: 11. The CDR3 loop reads CASSPWAGGQTDTQYF. CDR3 in DNA: TGTGCCAGCAGCCCCTGGGCAGGGGGACAAACAGATACGCAGTATTTT.

V is TRBV5-6 and J is TRBJ2-3; no firm D call. The CDR3 runs 16 residues. Per the germline V gene, CDR1 is SGHDT and CDR2 is YYEEEE. Trimming took 3 bases from V and 6 from J, leaving 20 bases between them. CDR3 nucleotide sequence: TGTGCCAGCAGCTCCACTCGGTCGGGTAAAGGGGATACGCAGTATTTT. Translated, it gives CASSSTRSGKGDTQYF.

A few counts support this clonotype. CDR3 DNA sequence: TGCGCCAGCAGCAACAACCGGACTAGCGGCCACACAGATACGCAGTATTTT. This gives the protein CASSNNRTSGHTDTQYF. The chain is built from TRBV5-1 and TRBJ2-3, with 10 bases aligning to TRBD2. J gave up 2 bases and V 4 bases, and 10 bases lay outside the gene matches. CDR1 and CDR2 (germline): SGHRS, YFSETQ. This CDR3 is built from 17 residues.